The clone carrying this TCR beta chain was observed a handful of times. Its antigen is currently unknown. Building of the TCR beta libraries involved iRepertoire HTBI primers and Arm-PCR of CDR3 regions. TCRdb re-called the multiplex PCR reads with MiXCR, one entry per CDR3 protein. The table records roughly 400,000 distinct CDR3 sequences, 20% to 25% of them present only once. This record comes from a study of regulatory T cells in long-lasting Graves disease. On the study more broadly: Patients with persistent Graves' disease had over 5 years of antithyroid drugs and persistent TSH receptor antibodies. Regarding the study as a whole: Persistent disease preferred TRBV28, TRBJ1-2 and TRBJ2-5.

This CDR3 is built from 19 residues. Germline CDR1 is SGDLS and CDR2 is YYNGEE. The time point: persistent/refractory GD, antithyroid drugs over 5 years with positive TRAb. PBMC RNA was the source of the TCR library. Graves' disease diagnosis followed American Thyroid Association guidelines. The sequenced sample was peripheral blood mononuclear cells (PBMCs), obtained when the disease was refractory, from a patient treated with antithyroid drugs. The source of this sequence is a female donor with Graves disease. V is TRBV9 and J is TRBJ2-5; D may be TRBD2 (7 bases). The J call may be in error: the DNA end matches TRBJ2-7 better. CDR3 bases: TGTGCCAGCAGCGTAGAGGCAGGGGAAGGCGGGAGTGACTCCTACGAGCAGTACTTC. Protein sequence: CASSVEAGEGGSDSYEQYF.